This T cell receptor (beta chain) was sequenced during a study of glioma-infiltrating T cells. TCR alpha and beta CDR3 regions were amplified from RNA using iRepertoire nested multiplex PCR. TCRdb processed the multiplex PCR reads anew with MiXCR; each CDR3 protein has one entry. This sample has more than 300,000 distinct CDR3 sequences, with 41% found just once. Only a few counts were recorded for this clonotype. This TCR came from a human donor with low-grade glioma or glioblastoma, undergoing nonglioma brain surgery, or in good health (not recorded which). What was sequenced was glioma tissue, nonneoplastic brain tissue, or PBMCs (not recorded which).

The CDR3 coding sequence is TGTGCCAGCAGTCCAGGGACAGCTAAACCCACAGATACGCAGTATTTT. This translates into CASSPGTAKPTDTQYF. The chain employs TRBV28 and TRBJ2-3, with TRBD1 matching 7 bases. Germline V gene data show CDR1 as MDHEN and CDR2 as SYDVKM. The CDR3 is 16 amino acids. J gave up 2 bases and V 5 bases, and 10 bases lay outside the gene matches. The entire variable domain, with the rest obtained from reference TRBV28 and TRBJ2-3, is as follows: DVKVTQSSRYLVKRTGEKVFLECVQDMDHENMFWYRQDPGLGLRLIYFSYDVKMKEKGDIPEGYSVSREKKERFSLILESASTNQTSMYLCASSPGTAKPTDTQYFGPGTRLTVL.